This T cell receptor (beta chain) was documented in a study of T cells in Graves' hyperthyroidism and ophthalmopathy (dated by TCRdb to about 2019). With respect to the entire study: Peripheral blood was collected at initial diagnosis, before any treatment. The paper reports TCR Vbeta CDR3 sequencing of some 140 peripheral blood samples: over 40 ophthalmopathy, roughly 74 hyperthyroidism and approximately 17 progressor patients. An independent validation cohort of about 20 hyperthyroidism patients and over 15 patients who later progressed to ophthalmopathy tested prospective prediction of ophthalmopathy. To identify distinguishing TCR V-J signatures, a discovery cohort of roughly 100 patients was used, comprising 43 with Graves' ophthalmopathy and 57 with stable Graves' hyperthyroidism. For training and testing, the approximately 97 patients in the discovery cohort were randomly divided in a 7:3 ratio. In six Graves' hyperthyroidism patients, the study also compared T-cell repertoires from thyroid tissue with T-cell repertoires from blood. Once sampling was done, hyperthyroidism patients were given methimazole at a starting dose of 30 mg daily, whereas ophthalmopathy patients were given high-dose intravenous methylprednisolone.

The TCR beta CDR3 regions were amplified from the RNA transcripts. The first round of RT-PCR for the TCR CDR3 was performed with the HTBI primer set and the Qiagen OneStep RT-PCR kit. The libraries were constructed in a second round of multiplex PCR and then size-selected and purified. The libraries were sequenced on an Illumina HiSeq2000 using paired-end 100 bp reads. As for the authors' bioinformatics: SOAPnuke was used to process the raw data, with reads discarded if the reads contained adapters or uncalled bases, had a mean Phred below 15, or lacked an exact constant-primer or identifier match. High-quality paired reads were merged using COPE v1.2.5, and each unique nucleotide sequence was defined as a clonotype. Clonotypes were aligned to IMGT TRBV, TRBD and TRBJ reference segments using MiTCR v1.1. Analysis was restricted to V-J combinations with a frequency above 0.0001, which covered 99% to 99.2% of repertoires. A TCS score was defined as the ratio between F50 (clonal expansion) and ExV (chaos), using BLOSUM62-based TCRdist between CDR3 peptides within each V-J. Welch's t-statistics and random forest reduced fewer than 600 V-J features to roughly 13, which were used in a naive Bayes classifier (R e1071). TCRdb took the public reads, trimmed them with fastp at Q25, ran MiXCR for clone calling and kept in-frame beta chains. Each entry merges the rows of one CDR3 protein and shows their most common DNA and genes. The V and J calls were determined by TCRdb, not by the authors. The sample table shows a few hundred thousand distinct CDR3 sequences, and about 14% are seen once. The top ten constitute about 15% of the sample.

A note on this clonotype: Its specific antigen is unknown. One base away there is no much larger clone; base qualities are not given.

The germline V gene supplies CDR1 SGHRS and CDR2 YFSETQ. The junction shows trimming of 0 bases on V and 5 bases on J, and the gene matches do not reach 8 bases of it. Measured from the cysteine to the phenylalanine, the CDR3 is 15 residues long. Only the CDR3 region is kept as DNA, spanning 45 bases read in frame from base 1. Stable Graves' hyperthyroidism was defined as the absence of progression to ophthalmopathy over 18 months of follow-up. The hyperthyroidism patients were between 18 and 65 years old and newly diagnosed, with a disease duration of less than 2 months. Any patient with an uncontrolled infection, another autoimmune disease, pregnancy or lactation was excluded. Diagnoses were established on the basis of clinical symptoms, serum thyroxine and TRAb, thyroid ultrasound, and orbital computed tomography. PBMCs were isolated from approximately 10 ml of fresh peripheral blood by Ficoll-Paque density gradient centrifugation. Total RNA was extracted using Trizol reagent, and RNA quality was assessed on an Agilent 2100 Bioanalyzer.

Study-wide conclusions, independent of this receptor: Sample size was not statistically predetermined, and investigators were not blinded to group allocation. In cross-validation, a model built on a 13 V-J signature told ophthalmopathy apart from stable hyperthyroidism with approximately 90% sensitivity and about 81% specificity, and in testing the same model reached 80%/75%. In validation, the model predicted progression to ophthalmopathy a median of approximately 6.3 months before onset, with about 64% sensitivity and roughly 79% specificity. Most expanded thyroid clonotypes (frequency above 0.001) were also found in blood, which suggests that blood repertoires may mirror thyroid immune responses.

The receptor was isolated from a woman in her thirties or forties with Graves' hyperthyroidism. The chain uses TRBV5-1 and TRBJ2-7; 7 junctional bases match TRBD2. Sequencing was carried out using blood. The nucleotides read TGCGCCAGCAGCTTGGAGGTGGGAGGGCCCCACGAGCAGTACTTC. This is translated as CASSLEVGGPHEQYF.